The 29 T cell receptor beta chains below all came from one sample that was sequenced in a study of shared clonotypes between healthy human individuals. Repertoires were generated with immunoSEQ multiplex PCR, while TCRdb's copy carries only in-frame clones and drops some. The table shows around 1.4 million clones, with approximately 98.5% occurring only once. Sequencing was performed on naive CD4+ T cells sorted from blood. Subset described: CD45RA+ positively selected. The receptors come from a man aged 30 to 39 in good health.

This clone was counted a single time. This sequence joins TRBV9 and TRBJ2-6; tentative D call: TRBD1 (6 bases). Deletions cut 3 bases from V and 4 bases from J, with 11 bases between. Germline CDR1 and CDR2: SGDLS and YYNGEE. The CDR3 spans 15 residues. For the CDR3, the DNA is TGTGCCAGCAGCGACAGGGCATCCGGGGCCAACGTCCTGACTTTC. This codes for CASSDRASGANVLTF.

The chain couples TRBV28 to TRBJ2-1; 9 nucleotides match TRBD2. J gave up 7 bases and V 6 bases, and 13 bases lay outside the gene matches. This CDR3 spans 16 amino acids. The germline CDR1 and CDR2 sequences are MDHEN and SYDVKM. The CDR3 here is CASSPASTSGWNEQFF. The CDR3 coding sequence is TGTGCCAGCAGCCCGGCTTCGACTAGCGGTTGGAATGAGCAGTTCTTC. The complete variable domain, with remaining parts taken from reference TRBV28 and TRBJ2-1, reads DVKVTQSSRYLVKRTGEKVFLECVQDMDHENMFWYRQDPGLGLRLIYFSYDVKMKEKGDIPEGYSVSREKKERFSLILESASTNQTSMYLCASSPASTSGWNEQFFGPGTRLTVL.

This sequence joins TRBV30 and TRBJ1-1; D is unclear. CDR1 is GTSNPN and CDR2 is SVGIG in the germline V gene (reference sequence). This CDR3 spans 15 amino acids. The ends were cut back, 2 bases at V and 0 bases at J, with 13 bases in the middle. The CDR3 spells CAWSKAGRMNTEAFF. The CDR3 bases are TGTGCCTGGAGTAAGGCAGGACGAATGAACACTGAAGCTTTCTTT.

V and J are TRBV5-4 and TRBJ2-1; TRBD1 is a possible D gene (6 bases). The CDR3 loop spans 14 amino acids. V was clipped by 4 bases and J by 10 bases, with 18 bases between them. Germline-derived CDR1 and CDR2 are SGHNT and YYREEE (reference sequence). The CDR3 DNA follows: TGTGCCAGCAGCAACTGGTCCAGGGGACGCGAGCAGTTCTTC. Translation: CASSNWSRGREQFF.

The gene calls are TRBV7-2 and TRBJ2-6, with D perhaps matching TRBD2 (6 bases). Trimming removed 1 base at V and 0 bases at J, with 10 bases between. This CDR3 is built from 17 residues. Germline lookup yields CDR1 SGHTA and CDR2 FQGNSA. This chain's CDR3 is CASSLVGTASGANVLTF. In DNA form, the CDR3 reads TGTGCCAGCAGCTTAGTAGGGACTGCCTCTGGGGCCAACGTCCTGACTTTC.

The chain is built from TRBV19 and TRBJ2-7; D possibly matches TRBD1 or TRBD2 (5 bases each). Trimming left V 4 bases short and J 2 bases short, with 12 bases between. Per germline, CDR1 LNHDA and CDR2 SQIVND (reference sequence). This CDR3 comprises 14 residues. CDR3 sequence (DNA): TGTGCCAGTAGTAGTGGGGTGGGACCCTACGAGCAGTACTTC. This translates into CASSSGVGPYEQYF. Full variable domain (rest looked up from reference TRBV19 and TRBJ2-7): DGGITQSPKYLFRKEGQNVTLSCEQNLNHDAMYWYRQDPGQGLRLIYYSQIVNDFQKGDIAEGYSVSREKKESFPLTVTSAQKNPTAFYLCASSSGVGPYEQYFGPGTRLTVT.

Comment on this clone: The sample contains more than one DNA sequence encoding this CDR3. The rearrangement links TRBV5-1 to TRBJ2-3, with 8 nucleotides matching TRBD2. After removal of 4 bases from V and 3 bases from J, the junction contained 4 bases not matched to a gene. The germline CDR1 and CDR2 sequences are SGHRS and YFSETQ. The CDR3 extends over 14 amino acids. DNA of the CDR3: TGCGCCAGCAGCCCCGGACTAGCTACAGATACGCAGTATTTT. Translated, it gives CASSPGLATDTQYF.

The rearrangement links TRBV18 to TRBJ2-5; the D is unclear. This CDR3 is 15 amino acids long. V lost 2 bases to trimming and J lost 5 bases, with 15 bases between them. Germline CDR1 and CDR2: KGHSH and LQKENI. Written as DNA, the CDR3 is TGTGCCAGCTCACCATCTATAGACCTAGGGGAGACCCAGTACTTC. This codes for CASSPSIDLGETQYF.

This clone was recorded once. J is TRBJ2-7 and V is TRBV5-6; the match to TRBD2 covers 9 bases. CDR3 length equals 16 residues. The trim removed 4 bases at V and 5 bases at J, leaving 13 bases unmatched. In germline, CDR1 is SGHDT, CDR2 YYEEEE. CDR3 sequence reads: CASSQRGGRASDEQYF. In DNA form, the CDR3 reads TGTGCCAGCAGCCAGAGGGGCGGGAGGGCGTCAGACGAGCAGTACTTC. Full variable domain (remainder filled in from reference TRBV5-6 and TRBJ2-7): DAGVTQSPTHLIKTRGQQVTLRCSPKSGHDTVSWYQQALGQGPQFIFQYYEEEERQRGNFPDRFSGHQFPNYSSELNVNALLLGDSALYLCASSQRGGRASDEQYFGPGTRLTVT.

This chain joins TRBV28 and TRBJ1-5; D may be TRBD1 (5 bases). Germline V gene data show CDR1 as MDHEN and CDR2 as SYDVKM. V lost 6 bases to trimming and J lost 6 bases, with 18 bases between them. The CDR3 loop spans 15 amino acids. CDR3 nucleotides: TGTGCCAGCAGGGCCCAAGGGGCCGGGGGTCAGCCCCAGCATTTT. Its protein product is CASRAQGAGGQPQHF. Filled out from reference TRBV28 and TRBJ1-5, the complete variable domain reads DVKVTQSSRYLVKRTGEKVFLECVQDMDHENMFWYRQDPGLGLRLIYFSYDVKMKEKGDIPEGYSVSREKKERFSLILESASTNQTSMYLCASRAQGAGGQPQHFGDGTRLSIL.

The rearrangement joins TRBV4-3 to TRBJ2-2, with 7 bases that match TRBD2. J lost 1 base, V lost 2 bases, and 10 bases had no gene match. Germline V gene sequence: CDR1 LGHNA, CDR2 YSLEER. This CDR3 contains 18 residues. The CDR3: CASSQRQPGLKNTGELFF. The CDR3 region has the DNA TGCGCCAGCAGCCAAAGACAACCGGGACTAAAGAACACCGGGGAGCTGTTTTTT.

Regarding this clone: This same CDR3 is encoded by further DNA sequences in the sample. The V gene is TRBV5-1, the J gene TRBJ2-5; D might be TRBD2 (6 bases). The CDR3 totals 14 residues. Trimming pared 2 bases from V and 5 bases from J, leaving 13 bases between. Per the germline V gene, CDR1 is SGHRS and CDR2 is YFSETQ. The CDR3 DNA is TGCGCCAGCAGCTTATCGACTAGTGGTGAGACCCAGTACTTC. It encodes CASSLSTSGETQYF.

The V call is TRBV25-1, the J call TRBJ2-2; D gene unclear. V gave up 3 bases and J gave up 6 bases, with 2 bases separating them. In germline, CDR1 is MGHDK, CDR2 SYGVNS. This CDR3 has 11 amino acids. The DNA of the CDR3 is TGTGCCAGCAGTGATGCCGGGGAGCTGTTTTTT. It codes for CASSDAGELFF. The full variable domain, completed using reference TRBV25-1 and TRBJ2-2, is EADIYQTPRYLVIGTGKKITLECSQTMGHDKMYWYQQDPGMELHLIHYSYGVNSTEKGDLSSESTVSRIRTEHFPLTLESARPSHTSQYLCASSDAGELFFGEGSRLTVL.

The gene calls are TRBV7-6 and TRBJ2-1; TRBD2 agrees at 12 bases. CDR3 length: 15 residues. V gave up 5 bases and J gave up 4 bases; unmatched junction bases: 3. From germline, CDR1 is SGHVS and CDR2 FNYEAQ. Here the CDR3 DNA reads TGTGCCAGCAGCAAAACTAGCGGGAGGTACAATGAGCAGTTCTTC. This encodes CASSKTSGRYNEQFF.

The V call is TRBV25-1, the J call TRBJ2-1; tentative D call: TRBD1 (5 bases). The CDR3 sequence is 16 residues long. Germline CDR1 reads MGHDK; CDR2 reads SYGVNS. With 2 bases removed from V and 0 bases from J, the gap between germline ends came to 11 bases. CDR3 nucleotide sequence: TGTGCCAGCAGTGAAACAGGCCCGAGCTCCTACAATGAGCAGTTCTTC. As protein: CASSETGPSSYNEQFF.

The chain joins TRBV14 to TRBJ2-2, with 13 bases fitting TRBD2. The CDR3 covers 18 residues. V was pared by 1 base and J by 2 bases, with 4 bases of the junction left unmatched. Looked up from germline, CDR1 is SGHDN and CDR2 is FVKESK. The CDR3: CASSQGLAGGRNTGELFF. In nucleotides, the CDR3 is TGTGCCAGCAGCCAAGGACTAGCGGGAGGTCGAAACACCGGGGAGCTGTTTTTT.

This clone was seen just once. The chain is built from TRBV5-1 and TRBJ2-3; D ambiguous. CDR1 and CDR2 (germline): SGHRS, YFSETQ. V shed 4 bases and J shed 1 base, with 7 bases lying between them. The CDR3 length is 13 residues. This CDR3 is CASSEAGTDTQYF. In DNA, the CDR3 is TGCGCCAGCAGCGAGGCCGGCACAGATACGCAGTATTTT.

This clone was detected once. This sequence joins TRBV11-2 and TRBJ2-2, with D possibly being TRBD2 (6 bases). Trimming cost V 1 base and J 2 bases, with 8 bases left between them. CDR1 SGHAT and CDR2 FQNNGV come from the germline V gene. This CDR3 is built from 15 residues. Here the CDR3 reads CASSLGRGNTGELFF. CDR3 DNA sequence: TGTGCCAGCAGCTTAGGGCGGGGTAACACCGGGGAGCTGTTTTTT. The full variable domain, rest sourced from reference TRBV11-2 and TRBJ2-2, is EAGVAQSPRYKIIEKRQSVAFWCNPISGHATLYWYQQILGQGPKLLIQFQNNGVVDDSQLPKDRFSAERLKGVDSTLKIQPAKLEDSAVYLCASSLGRGNTGELFFGEGSRLTVL.

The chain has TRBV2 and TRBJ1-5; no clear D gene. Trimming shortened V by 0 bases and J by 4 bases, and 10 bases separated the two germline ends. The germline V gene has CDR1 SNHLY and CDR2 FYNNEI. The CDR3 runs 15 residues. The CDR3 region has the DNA TGTGCCAGCAGTGAAGCGCTGTCGATAAATCAGCCCCAGCATTTT. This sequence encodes CASSEALSINQPQHF.

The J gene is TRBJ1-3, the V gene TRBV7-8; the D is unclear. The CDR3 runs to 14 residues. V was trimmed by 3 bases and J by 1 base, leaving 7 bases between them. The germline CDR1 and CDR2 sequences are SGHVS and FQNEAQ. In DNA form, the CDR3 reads TGTGCCAGCAGCTTTAAGAATTCTGGAAACACCATATATTTT. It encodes CASSFKNSGNTIYF. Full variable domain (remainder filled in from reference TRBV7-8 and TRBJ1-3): GAGVSQSPRYKVAKRGQDVALRCDPISGHVSLFWYQQALGQGPEFLTYFQNEAQLDKSGLPSDRFFAERPEGSVSTLKIQRTQQEDSAVYLCASSFKNSGNTIYFGEGSWLTVV.

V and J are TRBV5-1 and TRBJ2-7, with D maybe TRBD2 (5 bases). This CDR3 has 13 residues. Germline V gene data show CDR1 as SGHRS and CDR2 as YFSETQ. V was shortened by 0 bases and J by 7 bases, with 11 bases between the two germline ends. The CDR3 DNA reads TGCGCCAGCAGCTTGGAGGCCCCGGGGGAGCAGTACTTC. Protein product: CASSLEAPGEQYF. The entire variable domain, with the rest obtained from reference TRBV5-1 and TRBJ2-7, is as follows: KAGVTQTPRYLIKTRGQQVTLSCSPISGHRSVSWYQQTPGQGLQFLFEYFSETQRNKGNFPGRFSGRQFSNSRSEMNVSTLELGDSALYLCASSLEAPGEQYFGPGTRLTVT.

The CDR3 loop reads CASSPPNLGEFNEQFF. The CDR3 coding sequence is TGTGCCAGCAGCCCCCCGAACCTGGGGGAGTTCAATGAGCAGTTCTTC. The genes are TRBV7-3 and TRBJ2-1; D could derive from TRBD1 or TRBD2 (5 bases each). This CDR3 contains 16 residues. Per the germline V gene, CDR1 is SGHTA and CDR2 is FQGTGA. V lost 5 bases to trimming and J lost 6 bases, with 20 bases between them.

CDR3 coding DNA: TGTGCCAGCAGCTTACACCTACTGGGACTAGCGGGAGCCGATACGCAGTATTTT. Encoded protein: CASSLHLLGLAGADTQYF. The chain recombines TRBV7-6 with TRBJ2-3; 14 nucleotides line up with TRBD2. The CDR3 loop spans 18 amino acids. In germline, CDR1 is SGHVS, CDR2 FNYEAQ. After removal of 2 bases from V and 6 bases from J, the junction contained 10 bases not matched to a gene.

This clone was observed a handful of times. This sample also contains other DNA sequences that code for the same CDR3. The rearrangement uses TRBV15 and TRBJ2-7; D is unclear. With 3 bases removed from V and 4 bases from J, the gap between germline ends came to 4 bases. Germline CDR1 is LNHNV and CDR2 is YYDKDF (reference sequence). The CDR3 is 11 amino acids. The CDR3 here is CATSRGYEQYF. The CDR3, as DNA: TGTGCCACCAGCAGGGGATACGAGCAGTACTTC.

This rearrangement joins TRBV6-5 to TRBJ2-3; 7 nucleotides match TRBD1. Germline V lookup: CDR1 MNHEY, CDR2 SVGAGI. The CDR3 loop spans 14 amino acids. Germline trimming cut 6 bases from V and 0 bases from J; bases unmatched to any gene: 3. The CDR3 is CASSPTGSTDTQYF. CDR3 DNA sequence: TGTGCCAGCAGCCCGACAGGGAGCACAGATACGCAGTATTTT.

Here the CDR3 DNA reads TGTGCCAGCAGCTTAAGGTACAAGGATACGCAGTATTTT. It translates to CASSLRYKDTQYF. The chain links TRBV7-2 to TRBJ2-3, with D hard to call. The CDR3 runs 13 residues. Trimming stripped 2 bases from V and 6 bases from J, with 9 bases between. The V gene's germline CDR1 is SGHTA and CDR2 FQGNSA.

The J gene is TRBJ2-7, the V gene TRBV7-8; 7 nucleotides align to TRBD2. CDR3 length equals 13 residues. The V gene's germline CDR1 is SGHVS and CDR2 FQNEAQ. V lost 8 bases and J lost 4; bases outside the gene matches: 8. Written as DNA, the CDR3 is TGTGCCAGCGGTCGGCGGGAGCTATACGAGCAGTACTTC. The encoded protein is CASGRRELYEQYF.

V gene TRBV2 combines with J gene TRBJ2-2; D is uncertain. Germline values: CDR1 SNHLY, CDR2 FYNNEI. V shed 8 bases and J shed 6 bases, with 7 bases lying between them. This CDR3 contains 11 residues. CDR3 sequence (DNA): TGTGCCAGCTTTTTGTCCGGGGAGCTGTTTTTT. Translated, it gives CASFLSGELFF. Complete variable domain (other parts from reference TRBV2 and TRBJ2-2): EPEVTQTPSHQVTQMGQEVILRCVPISNHLYFYWYRQILGQKVEFLVSFYNNEISEKSEIFDDQFSVERPDGSNFTLKIRSTKLEDSAMYFCASFLSGELFFGEGSRLTVL.

The CDR3 reads CASSLLGGMNTEAFF. DNA for the CDR3: TGTGCCAGCAGCTTGTTGGGGGGTATGAACACTGAAGCTTTCTTT. The chain is built from TRBV7-3 and TRBJ1-1, with D maybe TRBD1 (5 bases). The CDR3 runs 15 residues. V lost 3 bases and J lost 0, with 11 bases in between. Looked up from germline, CDR1 is SGHTA and CDR2 is FQGTGA.